The present entry profiles one T cell receptor (beta chain) with its context. It has no known antigen specificity. No much larger clone exists at a distance of one base, and base qualities are not known. These data come from a study of blood T cell repertoires in COVID-19 (TCRdb year 2020). Regarding the study in general: The collaborator samples originated in the United States, Italy and Spain and spanned the acute and convalescent phases of COVID-19. The material from the prospective study consisted of cDNA or gDNA derived from T cells, B-cell-depleted T cells, or PBMCs. Where HLA class I and class II types were available, the types were taken from metadata supplied by the sample provider, not from assay-based typing. The repertoires were released in a freely available public database meant as a resource for research on the immune response to SARS-CoV-2. The samples were drawn from the first 160 participants of the ongoing ImmuneRACE study and from 1,200 or so subjects provided by 6 global collaborators. The dataset comprised deeply sampled blood TCRbeta repertoires from subjects exposed to, actively infected with, or recovered from COVID-19. The sample metadata nearly always contained a de-identified subject ID, COVID-19 status, age in years and sex. The research as a whole found: The quantity of clinical and demographic metadata differed by source and by participant and was supplied without curation.

TCRbeta CDR3 regions were amplified from genomic DNA by means of the immunoSEQ Assay, a bias-controlled multiplex PCR. In the authors' own workflow: The number of nucleated cells in each sample was estimated by amplification of reference gene primers within the assay. Sequence reads were collapsed and filtered to measure the absolute abundance of every unique TCRbeta CDR3 rearrangement. For each sample, productive Simpson clonality was calculated by taking the square root of Simpson's diversity index across productive rearrangements. Not all clones reach the TCRdb copy of this immuneACCESS table, which keeps in-frame sequences only. Checked studies attribute under half of the gap to unresolved V genes and leave the rest unexplained. From that table come the V and J calls and clone size; the DNA was used to work out D and trimming. The table for this sample lists 200,000 or so clones; 70% to 85% of them were counted only once. The ten biggest clones cover about 6.9% of the sample.

Collaborating institutions collected whole blood in K2EDTA tubes following their own protocols. Collaborator samples were shipped for TCRbeta analysis as frozen whole blood, isolated PBMCs, or DNA extracted from either sample type. The germline V gene specifies SGHDT as CDR1 and YYEEEE as CDR2. The germline ends are 15 bases apart after V is trimmed by 4 bases and J by 4 bases. CDR3 length: 16 amino acids, cysteine to phenylalanine. Left in the record is the CDR3 DNA by itself, 48 bases read in frame from the first base. The rearrangement combines TRBV5-6 with TRBJ2-6; perhaps TRBD2 is the D gene, with 5 bases matching. The TCR was taken from a human donor with acute or convalescent COVID-19. The donor label of this sample is uncertain. Material for sequencing was peripheral blood. The sequenced DNA: TGTGCCAGCAGCCGAGGCGGAGGTCCAGGGGCCAACGTCCTGACTTTC. It specifies CASSRGGGPGANVLTF.